The clone carrying this T cell receptor beta chain was seen at least ten times. Its specificity is not known. Building the TCR beta libraries relied on iRepertoire HTBI primers, and CDR3 regions underwent Arm-PCR. Using its own MiXCR run on the multiplex PCR reads, TCRdb lists one record per CDR3 protein. The profile shows more than 400,000 distinct CDR3 sequences, about 17% of them singletons. Noted time point: newly diagnosed GD, antithyroid drugs for less than 3 months. From PBMCs, RNA was extracted and then used to make the TCR library. The CDR3 totals 15 residues. The V and J ends lost 4 bases and 0 bases respectively, with 11 bases between them. These data are taken from a study of regulatory T cells in long-lasting Graves disease. General study findings and limits: The sample size was small, and this may have reduced accuracy. Persistent disease was characterized by preferential usage of TRBV28, TRBJ1-2 and TRBJ2-5.

A further study also used this sample, focusing on T cells in Graves' hyperthyroidism and ophthalmopathy. This second study says: Most clonotypes that expanded in the thyroid above 0.001 also showed up in blood.

The source of this sequence is a young woman with Graves disease. Sequenced material: peripheral blood mononuclear cells (PBMCs), taken at new diagnosis, from a patient treated with antithyroid drugs. This rearrangement joins TRBV12-3 or TRBV12-4 to TRBJ2-3; no definite D call. The CDR3 nucleotides are TGTGCCAGCAGTTCCTTAGTTTCTAGCACAGATACGCAGTATTTT. It is translated as CASSSLVSSTDTQYF.